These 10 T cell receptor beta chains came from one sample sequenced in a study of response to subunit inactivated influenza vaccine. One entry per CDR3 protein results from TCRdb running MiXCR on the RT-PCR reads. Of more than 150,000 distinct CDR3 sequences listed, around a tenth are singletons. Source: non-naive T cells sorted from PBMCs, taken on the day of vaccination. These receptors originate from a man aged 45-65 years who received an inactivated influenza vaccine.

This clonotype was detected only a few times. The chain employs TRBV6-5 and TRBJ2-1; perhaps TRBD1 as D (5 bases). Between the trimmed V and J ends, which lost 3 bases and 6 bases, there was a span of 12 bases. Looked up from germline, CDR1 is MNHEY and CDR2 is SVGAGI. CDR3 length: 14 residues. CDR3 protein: CASSYRGPGNEQFF. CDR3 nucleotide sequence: TGTGCCAGCAGTTATAGGGGCCCGGGCAATGAGCAGTTCTTC.

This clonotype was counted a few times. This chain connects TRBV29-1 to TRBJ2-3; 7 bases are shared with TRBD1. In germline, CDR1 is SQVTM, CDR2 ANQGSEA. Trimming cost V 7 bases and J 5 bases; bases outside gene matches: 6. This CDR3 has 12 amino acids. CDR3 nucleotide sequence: TGCAGCGGAACCGGGACAGTAGATACGCAGTATTTT. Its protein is CSGTGTVDTQYF.

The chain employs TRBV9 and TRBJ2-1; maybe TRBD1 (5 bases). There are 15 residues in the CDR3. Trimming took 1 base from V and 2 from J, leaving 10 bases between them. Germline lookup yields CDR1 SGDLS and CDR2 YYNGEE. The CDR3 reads CASSVRDSPYNEQFF. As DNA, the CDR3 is TGTGCCAGCAGCGTACGTGACAGCCCCTACAATGAGCAGTTCTTC.

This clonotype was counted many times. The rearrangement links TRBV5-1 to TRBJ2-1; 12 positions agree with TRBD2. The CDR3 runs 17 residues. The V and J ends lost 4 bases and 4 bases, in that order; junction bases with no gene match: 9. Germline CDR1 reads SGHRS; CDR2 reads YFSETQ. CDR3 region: CASSQGLAGGFYNEQFF. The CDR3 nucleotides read TGCGCCAGCAGCCAGGGCCTAGCGGGGGGGTTTTACAATGAGCAGTTCTTC.

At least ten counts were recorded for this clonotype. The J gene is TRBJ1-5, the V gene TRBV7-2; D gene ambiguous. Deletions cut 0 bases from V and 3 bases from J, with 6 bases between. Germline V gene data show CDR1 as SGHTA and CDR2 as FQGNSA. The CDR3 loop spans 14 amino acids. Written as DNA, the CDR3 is TGTGCCAGCAGCTTAGCAGGTTTCAATCAGCCCCAGCATTTT. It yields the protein CASSLAGFNQPQHF.

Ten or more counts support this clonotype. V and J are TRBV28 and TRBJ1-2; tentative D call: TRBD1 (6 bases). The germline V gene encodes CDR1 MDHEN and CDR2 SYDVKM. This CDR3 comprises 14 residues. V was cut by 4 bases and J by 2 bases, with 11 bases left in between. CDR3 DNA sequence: TGTGCCAGCAGTTCCCTCACAGGGAACTATGGCTACACCTTC. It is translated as CASSSLTGNYGYTF.

The DNA for the CDR3 is TGCAGTCTTCCGGGACAGGGAGGGTTGGAGACCCAGTACTTC. This gives the protein CSLPGQGGLETQYF. This sequence joins TRBV20-1 and TRBJ2-5; 9 nucleotides match TRBD1. This CDR3 has 14 residues. Germline CDR1 DFQATT, CDR2 SNEGSKA (reference sequence). Trimming cost V 8 bases and J 5 bases; bases outside gene matches: 12.

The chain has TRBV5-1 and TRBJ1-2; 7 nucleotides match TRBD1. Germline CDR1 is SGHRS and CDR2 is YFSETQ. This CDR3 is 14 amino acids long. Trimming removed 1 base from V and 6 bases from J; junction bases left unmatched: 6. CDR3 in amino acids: CASSLSTGEDGYTF. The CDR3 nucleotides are TGCGCCAGCAGCTTGAGCACAGGGGAGGATGGCTACACCTTC. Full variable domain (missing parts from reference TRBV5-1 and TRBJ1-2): KAGVTQTPRYLIKTRGQQVTLSCSPISGHRSVSWYQQTPGQGLQFLFEYFSETQRNKGNFPGRFSGRQFSNSRSEMNVSTLELGDSALYLCASSLSTGEDGYTFGSGTRLTVV.

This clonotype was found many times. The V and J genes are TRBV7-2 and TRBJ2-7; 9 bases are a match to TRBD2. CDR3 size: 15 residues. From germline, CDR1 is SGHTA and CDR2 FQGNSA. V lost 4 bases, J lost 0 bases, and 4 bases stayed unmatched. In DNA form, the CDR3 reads TGTGCCAGCAGCTGGTATAGCGGGAGCTCCTACGAGCAGTACTTC. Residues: CASSWYSGSSYEQYF.

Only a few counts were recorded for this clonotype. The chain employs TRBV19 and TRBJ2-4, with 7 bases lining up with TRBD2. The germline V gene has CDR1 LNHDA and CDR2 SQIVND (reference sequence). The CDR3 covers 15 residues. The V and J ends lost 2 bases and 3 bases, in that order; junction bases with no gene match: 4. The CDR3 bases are TGTGCCAGTAGTATATTAAGGACTAGCAAAAACATTCAGTACTTC. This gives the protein CASSILRTSKNIQYF. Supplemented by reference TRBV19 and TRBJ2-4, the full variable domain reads DGGITQSPKYLFRKEGQNVTLSCEQNLNHDAMYWYRQDPGQGLRLIYYSQIVNDFQKGDIAEGYSVSREKKESFPLTVTSAQKNPTAFYLCASSILRTSKNIQYFGAGTRLSVL.